Each of the 8 T cell receptor beta chains below was sequenced from the same sample in a study of shared clonotypes between healthy human individuals (dated by TCRdb to 2019 to 2021). Library prep was done by the immunoSEQ multiplex PCR assay. The table comes from immuneACCESS by way of TCRdb, which keeps in-frame sequences with V and J called. Part of the clones is missing from these tables; in studies checked, under half for an unresolved V gene and the rest for unknown reasons. The sample yields over a million clones; 78% were counted once. Of the sample, roughly 0.61% is held by the ten largest clones. The sample comprised memory CD4+ T cells from PBMCs. The cell subset or site label on this specimen signifies: CD45RA-negative fraction. The receptors shown here come from a young man in good health. Some clones in this sample may be carry-over from other donors' samples.

V gene TRBV6-1 combines with J gene TRBJ2-6; 8 bases line up with TRBD1. The CDR3 has 17 amino acids. The J segment lost 4 bases and the V segment lost 2 bases, leaving 7 bases of the junction unmatched. The germline gives CDR1 MNHNS, CDR2 SASEGT. CDR3 coding DNA: TGTGCCAGCAGTGAATCTCCAGGGGGCTACGGGGCCAACGTCCTGACTTTC. It is translated as CASSESPGGYGANVLTF.

In this sample, this clone turned up many times. The J gene is TRBJ2-5, the V gene TRBV10-2, with unresolved D. The CDR3 loop spans 11 amino acids. V dropped 4 bases and J dropped 4 bases, with 4 bases sitting between them. Germline V gene data show CDR1 as WSHSY and CDR2 as SAAADI. CDR3 sequence reads: CASSVTETQYF. The CDR3 DNA is TGCGCCAGCAGTGTGACAGAGACCCAGTACTTC.

This sequence joins TRBV2 and TRBJ2-7, with 8 bases aligning to TRBD1. CDR1 is SNHLY, CDR2 FYNNEI, per germline. Losses at the gene ends were 6 bases for V and 2 bases for J; bases not matched to a gene: 3. The CDR3 totals 13 residues. The CDR3 DNA follows: TGTGCCAGCAGCCAGGGGGCCACCTACGAGCAGTACTTC. It encodes CASSQGATYEQYF.

The V gene is TRBV7-3, the J gene TRBJ2-6; no clear D gene. The CDR3 covers 12 residues. The germline V and J ends were trimmed by 5 bases and 4 bases, with 3 bases remaining between them. Germline V gene sequence: CDR1 SGHTA, CDR2 FQGTGA. For the CDR3, the DNA is TGTGCCAGCAGCGCGGGGGCCAACGTCCTGACTTTC. Its protein product is CASSAGANVLTF.

There are a few counts of this clone. The CDR3: CASSIGGRTDGNTIYF. The CDR3 DNA is TGTGCCAGTAGTATAGGTGGCAGAACGGACGGAAACACCATATATTTT. The chain has TRBV19 and TRBJ1-3; D is unresolved. Trimming stripped 1 base from V and 4 bases from J, with 14 bases between. CDR3 size: 16 residues. Germline-derived CDR1 and CDR2 are LNHDA and SQIVND (reference sequence).

V is TRBV5-1 and J is TRBJ2-2; D gene ambiguous. Germline CDR1 is SGHRS and CDR2 is YFSETQ. The CDR3 length is 15 residues. With 4 bases removed from V and 1 base from J, the gap between germline ends came to 11 bases. In nucleotides, the CDR3 is TGCGCCAGCAGCGTTAGTCCCGAGAACACCGGGGAGCTGTTTTTT. Its protein product is CASSVSPENTGELFF.

This CDR3 reads CASSPTDRTEAFF. CDR3 in DNA: TGTGCCAGCAGTCCGACAGACCGTACTGAAGCTTTCTTT. This chain joins TRBV7-2 and TRBJ1-1, with a tentative D call TRBD1 (5 bases). CDR1 is SGHTA, CDR2 FQGNSA, per germline. V lost 6 bases to trimming and J lost 5 bases, with 13 bases between them. The CDR3 contains 13 residues.

The CDR3 sequence is CASDLGLTINQPQHF. CDR3 DNA sequence: TGTGCCAGCGATCTAGGATTGACTATCAATCAGCCCCAGCATTTT. The chain carries TRBV28 and TRBJ1-5; D ambiguous. Trimming cost V 8 bases and J 3 bases, with 17 bases left between them. Germline CDR1 is MDHEN and CDR2 is SYDVKM. CDR3 size: 15 residues.